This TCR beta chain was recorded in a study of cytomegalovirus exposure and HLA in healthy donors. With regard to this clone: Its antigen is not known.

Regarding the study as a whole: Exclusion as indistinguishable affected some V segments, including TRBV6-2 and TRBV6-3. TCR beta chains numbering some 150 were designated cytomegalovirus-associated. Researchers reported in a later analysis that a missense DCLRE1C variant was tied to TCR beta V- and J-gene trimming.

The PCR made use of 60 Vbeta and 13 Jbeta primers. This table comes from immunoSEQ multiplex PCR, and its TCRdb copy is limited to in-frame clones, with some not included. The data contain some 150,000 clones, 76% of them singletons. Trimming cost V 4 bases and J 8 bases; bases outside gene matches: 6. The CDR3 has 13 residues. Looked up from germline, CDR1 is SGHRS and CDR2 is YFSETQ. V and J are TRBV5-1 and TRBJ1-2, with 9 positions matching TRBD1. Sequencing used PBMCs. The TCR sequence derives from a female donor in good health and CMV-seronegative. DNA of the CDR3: TGCGCCAGCAGCGAACAGGGGGCGAACGGCTACACCTTC. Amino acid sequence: CASSEQGANGYTF. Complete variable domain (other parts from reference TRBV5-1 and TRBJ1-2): KAGVTQTPRYLIKTRGQQVTLSCSPISGHRSVSWYQQTPGQGLQFLFEYFSETQRNKGNFPGRFSGRQFSNSRSEMNVSTLELGDSALYLCASSEQGANGYTFGSGTRLTVV.